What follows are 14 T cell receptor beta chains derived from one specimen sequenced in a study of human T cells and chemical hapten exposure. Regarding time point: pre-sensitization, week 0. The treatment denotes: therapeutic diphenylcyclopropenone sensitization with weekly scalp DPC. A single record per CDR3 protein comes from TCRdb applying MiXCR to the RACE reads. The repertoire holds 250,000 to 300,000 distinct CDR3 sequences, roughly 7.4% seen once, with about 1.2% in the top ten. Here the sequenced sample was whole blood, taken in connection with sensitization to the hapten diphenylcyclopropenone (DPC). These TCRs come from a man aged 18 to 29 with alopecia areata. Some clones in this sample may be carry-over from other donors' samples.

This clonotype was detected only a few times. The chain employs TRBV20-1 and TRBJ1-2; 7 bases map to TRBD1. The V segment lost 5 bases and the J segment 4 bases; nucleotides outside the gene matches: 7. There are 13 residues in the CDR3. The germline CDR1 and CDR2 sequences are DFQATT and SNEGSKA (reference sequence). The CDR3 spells CSADTGVSYGYTF. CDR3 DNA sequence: TGCAGTGCTGATACAGGGGTATCCTATGGCTACACCTTC.

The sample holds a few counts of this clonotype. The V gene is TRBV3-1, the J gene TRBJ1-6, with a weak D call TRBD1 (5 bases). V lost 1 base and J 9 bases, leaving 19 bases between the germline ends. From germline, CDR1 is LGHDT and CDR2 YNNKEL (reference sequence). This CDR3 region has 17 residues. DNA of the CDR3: TGTGCCAGCAGCCAAGGAGGAATTTTGAGGCAGGGTTCACCCCTCCACTTT. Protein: CASSQGGILRQGSPLHF.

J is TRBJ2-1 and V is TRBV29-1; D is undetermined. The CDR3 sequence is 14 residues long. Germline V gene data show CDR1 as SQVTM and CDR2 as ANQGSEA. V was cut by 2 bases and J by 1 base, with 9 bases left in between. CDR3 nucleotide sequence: TGCAGCGTTGAAATCACAGTATCCTACAATGAGCAGTTCTTC. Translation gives CSVEITVSYNEQFF.

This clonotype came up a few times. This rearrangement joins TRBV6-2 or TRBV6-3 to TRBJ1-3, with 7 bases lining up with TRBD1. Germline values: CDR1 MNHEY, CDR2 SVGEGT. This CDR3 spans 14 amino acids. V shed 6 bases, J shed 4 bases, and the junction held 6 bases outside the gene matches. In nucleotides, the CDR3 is TGTGCCAGCAGCCAGACAGGGCGAGGAAACACCATATATTTT. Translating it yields CASSQTGRGNTIYF.

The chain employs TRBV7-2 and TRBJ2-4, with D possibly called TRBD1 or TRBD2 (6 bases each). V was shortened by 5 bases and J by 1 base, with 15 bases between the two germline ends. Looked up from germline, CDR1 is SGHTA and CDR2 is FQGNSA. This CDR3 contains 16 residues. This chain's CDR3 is CASSKFTGRAKNIQYF. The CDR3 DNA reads TGTGCCAGCAGCAAGTTTACAGGGAGGGCCAAAAACATTCAGTACTTC.

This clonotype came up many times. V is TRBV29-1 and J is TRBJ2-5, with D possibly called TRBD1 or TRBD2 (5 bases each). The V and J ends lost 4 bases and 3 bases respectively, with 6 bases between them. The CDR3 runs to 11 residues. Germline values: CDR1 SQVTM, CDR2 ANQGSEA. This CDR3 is CSVVGEETQYF. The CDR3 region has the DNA TGCAGCGTTGTGGGGGAAGAGACCCAGTACTTC.

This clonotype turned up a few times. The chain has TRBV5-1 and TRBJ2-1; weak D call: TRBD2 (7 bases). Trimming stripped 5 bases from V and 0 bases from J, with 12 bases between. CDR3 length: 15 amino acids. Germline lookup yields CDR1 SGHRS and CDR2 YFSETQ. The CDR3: CASRGGERSYNEQFF. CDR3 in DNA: TGCGCCAGCAGAGGGGGGGAACGCTCCTACAATGAGCAGTTCTTC.

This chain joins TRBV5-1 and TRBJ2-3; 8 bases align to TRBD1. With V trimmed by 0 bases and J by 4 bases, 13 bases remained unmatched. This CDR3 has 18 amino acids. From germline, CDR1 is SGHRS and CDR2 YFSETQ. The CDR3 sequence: CASSLGIGGTGMADTQYF. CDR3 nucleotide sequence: TGCGCCAGCAGCTTGGGGATTGGCGGGACAGGAATGGCAGATACGCAGTATTTT.

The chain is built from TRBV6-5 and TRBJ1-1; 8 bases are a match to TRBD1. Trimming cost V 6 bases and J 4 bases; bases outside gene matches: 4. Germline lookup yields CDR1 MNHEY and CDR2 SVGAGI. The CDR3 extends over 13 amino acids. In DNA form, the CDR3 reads TGTGCCAGCAGCGACAGGGGAAGCACTGAAGCTTTCTTT. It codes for CASSDRGSTEAFF.

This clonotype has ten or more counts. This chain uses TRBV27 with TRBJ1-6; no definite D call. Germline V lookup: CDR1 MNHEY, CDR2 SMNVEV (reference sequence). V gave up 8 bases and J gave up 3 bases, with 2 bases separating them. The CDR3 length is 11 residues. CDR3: CASGYNSPLHF. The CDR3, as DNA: TGTGCCAGCGGCTATAATTCACCCCTCCACTTT.

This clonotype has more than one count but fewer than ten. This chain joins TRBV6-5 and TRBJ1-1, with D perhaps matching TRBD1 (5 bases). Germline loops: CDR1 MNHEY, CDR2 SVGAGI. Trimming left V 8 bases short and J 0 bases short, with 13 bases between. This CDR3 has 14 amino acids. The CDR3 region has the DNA TGTGCCAGCGGGTTTGACAGCTTGAACACTGAAGCTTTCTTT. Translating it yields CASGFDSLNTEAFF.

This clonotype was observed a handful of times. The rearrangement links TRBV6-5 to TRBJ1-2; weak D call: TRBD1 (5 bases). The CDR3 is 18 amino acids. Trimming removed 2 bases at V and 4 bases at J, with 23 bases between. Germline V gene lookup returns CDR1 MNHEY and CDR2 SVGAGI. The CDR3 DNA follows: TGTGCCAGCAGTTACAGTTCTTCCGGGGGACGCGGGAGCTATGGCTACACCTTC. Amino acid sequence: CASSYSSSGGRGSYGYTF.

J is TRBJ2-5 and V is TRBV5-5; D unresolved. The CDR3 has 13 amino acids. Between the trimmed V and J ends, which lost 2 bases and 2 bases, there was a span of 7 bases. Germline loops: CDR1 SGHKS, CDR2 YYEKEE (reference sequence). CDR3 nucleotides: TGTGCCAGCAGCTTCCTTTCACAAGAGACCCAGTACTTC. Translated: CASSFLSQETQYF.

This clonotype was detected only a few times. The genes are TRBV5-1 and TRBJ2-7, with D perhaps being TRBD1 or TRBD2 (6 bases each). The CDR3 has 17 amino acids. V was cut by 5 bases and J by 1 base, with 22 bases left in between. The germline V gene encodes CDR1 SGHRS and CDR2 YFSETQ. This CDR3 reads CASSWGTQRGESYEQYF. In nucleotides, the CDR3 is TGCGCCAGCAGTTGGGGTACGCAGAGGGGGGAATCCTACGAGCAGTACTTC.